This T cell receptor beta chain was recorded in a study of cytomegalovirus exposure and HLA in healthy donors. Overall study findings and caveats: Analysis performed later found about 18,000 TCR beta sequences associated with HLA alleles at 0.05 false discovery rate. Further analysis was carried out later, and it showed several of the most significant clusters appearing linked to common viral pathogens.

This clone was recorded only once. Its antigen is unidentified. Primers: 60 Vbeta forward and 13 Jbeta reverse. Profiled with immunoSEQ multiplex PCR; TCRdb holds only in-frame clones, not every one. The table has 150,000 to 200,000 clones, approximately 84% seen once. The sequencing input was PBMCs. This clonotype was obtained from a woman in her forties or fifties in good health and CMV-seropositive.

This CDR3 reads CASSLDSLNSPLHF. As DNA, the CDR3 is TGTGCCAGCTCACTGGACAGCCTAAATTCACCCCTCCACTTT. This rearrangement joins TRBV18 to TRBJ1-6; D may be TRBD1 (6 bases). The CDR3 totals 14 residues. Germline CDR1 is KGHSH and CDR2 is LQKENI. V was shortened by 4 bases and J by 7 bases, with 11 bases between the two germline ends.